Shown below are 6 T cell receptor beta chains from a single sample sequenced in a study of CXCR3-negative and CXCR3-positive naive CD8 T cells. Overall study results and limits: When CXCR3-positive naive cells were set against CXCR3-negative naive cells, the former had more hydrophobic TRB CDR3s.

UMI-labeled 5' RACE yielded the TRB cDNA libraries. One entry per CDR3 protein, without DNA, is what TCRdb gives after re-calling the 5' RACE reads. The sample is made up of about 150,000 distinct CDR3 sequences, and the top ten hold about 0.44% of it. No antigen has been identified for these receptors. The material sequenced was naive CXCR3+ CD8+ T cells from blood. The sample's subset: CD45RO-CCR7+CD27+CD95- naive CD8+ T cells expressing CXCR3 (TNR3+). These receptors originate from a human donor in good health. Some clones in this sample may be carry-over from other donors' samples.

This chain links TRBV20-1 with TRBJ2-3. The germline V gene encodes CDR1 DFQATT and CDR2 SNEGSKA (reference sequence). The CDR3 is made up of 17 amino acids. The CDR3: CSAPNKQEYTSTDTQYF.

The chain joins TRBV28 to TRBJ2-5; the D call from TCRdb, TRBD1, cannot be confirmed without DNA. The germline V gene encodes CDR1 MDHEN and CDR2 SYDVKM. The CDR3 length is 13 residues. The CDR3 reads CASSPGEQETQYF.

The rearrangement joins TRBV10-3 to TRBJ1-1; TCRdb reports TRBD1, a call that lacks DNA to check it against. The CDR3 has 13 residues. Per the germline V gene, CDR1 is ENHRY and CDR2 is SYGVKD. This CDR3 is CAISESVGGTAFF.

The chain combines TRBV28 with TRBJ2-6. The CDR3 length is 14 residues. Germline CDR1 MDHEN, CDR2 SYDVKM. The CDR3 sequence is CASSLTSGANVLTF. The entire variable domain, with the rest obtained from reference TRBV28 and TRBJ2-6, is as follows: DVKVTQSSRYLVKRTGEKVFLECVQDMDHENMFWYRQDPGLGLRLIYFSYDVKMKEKGDIPEGYSVSREKKERFSLILESASTNQTSMYLCASSLTSGANVLTFGAGSRLTVL.

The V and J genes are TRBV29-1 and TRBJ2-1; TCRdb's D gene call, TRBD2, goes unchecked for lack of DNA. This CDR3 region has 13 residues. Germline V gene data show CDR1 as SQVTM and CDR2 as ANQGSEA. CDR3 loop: CSVDPSGNNEQFF.

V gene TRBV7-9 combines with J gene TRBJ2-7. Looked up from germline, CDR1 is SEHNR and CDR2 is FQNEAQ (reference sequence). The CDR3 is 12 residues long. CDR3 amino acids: CASSLVIYEQYF.